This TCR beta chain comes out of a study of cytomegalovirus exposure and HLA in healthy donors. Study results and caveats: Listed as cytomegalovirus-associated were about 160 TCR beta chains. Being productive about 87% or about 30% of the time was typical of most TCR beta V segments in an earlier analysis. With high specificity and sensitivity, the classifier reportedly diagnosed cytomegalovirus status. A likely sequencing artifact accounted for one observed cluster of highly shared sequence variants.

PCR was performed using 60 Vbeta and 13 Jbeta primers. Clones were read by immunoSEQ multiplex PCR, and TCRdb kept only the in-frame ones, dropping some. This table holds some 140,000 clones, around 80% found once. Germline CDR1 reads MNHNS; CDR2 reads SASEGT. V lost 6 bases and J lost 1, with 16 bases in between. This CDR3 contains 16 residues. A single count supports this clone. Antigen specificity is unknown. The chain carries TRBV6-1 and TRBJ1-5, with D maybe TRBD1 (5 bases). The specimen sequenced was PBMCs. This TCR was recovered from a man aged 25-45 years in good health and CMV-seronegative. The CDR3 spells CASREMGGGSNQPQHF. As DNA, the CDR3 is TGTGCCAGCAGGGAAATGGGGGGAGGGAGCAATCAGCCCCAGCATTTT.